This T cell receptor (beta chain) was found in a study of T cell changes during pregnancy in multiple sclerosis. Trimming pared 4 bases from V and 4 bases from J, leaving 10 bases between. The CDR3 totals 13 residues. Germline-derived CDR1 and CDR2 are SGHAT and FQNNGV. The sample holds one count of this clone. The repertoire was sequenced with immunoSEQ multiplex PCR; TCRdb's copy has only in-frame clones and lacks some. The table lists about 130,000 clones, roughly 97% of them singletons, with about 0.42% in the top ten. The clonotype was recovered from a female donor with multiple sclerosis, enrolled in a pregnancy study. The J gene is TRBJ1-1, the V gene TRBV11-2; perhaps TRBD1 as D (5 bases). The sequencing used peripheral blood, collected after pregnancy. The CDR3 DNA follows: TGTGCCAGCAGCTACTCGGGGGGCACTGAAGCTTTCTTT. It is translated as CASSYSGGTEAFF.